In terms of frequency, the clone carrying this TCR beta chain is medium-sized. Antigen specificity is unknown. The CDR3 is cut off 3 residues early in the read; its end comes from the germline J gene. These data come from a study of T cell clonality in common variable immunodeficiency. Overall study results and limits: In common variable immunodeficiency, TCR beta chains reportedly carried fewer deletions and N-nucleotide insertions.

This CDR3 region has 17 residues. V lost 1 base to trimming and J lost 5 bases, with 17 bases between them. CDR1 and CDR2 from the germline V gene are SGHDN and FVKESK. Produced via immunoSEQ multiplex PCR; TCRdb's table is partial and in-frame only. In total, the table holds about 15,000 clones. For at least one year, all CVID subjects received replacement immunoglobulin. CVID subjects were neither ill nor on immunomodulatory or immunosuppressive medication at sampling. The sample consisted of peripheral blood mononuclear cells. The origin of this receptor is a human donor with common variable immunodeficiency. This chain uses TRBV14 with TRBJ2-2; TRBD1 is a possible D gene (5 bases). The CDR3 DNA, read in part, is TGTGCCAGCAGCCAAGTTCGGCAGGGTATTGGGACCGGGGAG. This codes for CASSQVRQGIGTGE. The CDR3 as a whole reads CASSQVRQGIGTGELFF.